The TCR beta chain under discussion was sequenced for a study of Graves' ophthalmopathy and Graves' hyperthyroidism. The sequenced template was RNA, covering the TCR beta CDR3 region. Scientists carried out first-round RT-PCR using HTBI primers and then a second-round multiplex PCR. One entry per CDR3 protein, called by TCRdb with MiXCR from the multiplex PCR reads. The sample lists about 200,000 distinct CDR3 sequences; roughly 29% were seen once. The CDR3 contains 13 residues. The germline V and J ends were trimmed by 2 bases and 7 bases, with 11 bases remaining between them. From germline, CDR1 is SGHAT and CDR2 FQNNGV. There are many counts of this clonotype.

The chain joins TRBV11-2 to TRBJ1-1, with D unclear. Sequencing input: peripheral blood. The receptor comes from a man aged 45 to 65 with Graves' ophthalmopathy. The CDR3 sequence: CASSLSGIYEAFF. DNA for the CDR3: TGTGCCAGCAGCTTATCCGGGATCTATGAAGCTTTCTTT.